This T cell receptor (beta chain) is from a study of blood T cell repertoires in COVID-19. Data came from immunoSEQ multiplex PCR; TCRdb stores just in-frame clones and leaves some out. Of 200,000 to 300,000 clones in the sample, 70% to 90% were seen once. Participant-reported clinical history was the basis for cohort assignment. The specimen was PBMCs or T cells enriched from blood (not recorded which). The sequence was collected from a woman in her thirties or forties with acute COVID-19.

CDR3 in DNA: TGTGCCAGCAAAGGACAGGGAGCCACCGGGGAGCTGTTTTTT. It specifies CASKGQGATGELFF. V and J are TRBV2 and TRBJ2-2; 8 bases are shared with TRBD1. In germline, CDR1 is SNHLY, CDR2 FYNNEI. J lost 4 bases, V lost 7 bases, and 5 bases had no gene match. The CDR3 sequence is 14 residues long. Complete variable domain (other parts from reference TRBV2 and TRBJ2-2): EPEVTQTPSHQVTQMGQEVILRCVPISNHLYFYWYRQILGQKVEFLVSFYNNEISEKSEIFDDQFSVERPDGSNFTLKIRSTKLEDSAMYFCASKGQGATGELFFGEGSRLTVL.